This entry features one TCR beta chain sequence. Trimming left V 11 bases short and J 9 bases short, with 17 bases between. This CDR3 comprises 12 residues. Looked up from germline, CDR1 is ENHRY and CDR2 is SYGVKD. The source of the sample is a study of CD4 and CD8 cells across lung adenocarcinoma regions. Samples came from patients with localized non-small cell lung adenocarcinoma. TCRdb recomputed calls from the PCR reads with MiXCR, one row per CDR3 protein. The sample records around 25,000 distinct CDR3 sequences, 50% being singletons. The rearrangement links TRBV10-3 to TRBJ2-1, with TRBD2 as a possible D gene (6 bases). Sequenced: CD8+ T cells from the center of a lung tumor. This clonotype originated in a male donor with lung adenocarcinoma. The CD4 and CD8 labels of this study may be unreliable. The CDR3 nucleotides read TGTGCCGGGGGGAGAGGGTACGGTGAGCAGTTCTTC. This codes for CAGGRGYGEQFF.